The 26 T cell receptor beta chains below were found in one sample sequenced in a study of blood T cell repertoires in COVID-19. Libraries were prepared by immunoSEQ multiplex PCR; TCRdb keeps only in-frame clonotypes and omits some of them. The table includes 160,000 or so clones, roughly 80% detected once. The sample comprised peripheral blood. These receptors were collected from a human donor in a cohort sampled during active COVID-19.

The gene calls are TRBV13 and TRBJ1-1; possibly TRBD1 for D (6 bases). V shed 7 bases and J shed 0 bases, with 12 bases lying between them. Germline V gene lookup returns CDR1 PRHDT and CDR2 FYEKMQ (reference sequence). The CDR3 is 14 residues long. CDR3 in amino acids: CASTSGDMNTEAFF. The CDR3 nucleotides are TGTGCCAGCACCTCCGGGGACATGAACACTGAAGCTTTCTTT.

This clone turned up a few times. The V call is TRBV5-4, the J call TRBJ1-2, with TRBD1 matching over 8 bases. V gave up 5 bases and J gave up 8 bases; unmatched junction bases: 8. The CDR3 extends over 13 amino acids. Germline values: CDR1 SGHNT, CDR2 YYREEE (reference sequence). The CDR3 loop reads CASRAGGGWGYTF. In nucleotides, the CDR3 is TGTGCCAGCAGAGCAGGGGGCGGTTGGGGCTACACCTTC.

V and J are TRBV5-4 and TRBJ2-7; 8 bases are a match to TRBD1. The CDR3 is 14 amino acids. The germline gives CDR1 SGHNT, CDR2 YYREEE (reference sequence). Germline trimming cut 2 bases from V and 7 bases from J; bases unmatched to any gene: 8. The CDR3 reads CASSFRDRPSEQYF. As DNA, the CDR3 is TGTGCCAGCAGCTTCCGGGACAGGCCCTCTGAGCAGTACTTC.

V gene TRBV6-5 combines with J gene TRBJ2-7; 9 bases agree with TRBD1. The CDR3 extends over 15 amino acids. The V and J ends lost 7 bases and 4 bases, in that order; junction bases with no gene match: 11. The germline V gene has CDR1 MNHEY and CDR2 SVGAGI. The CDR3 DNA follows: TGTGCCAGCAAAGGGGGGACAGGGACGGGATACGAGCAGTACTTC. It yields the protein CASKGGTGTGYEQYF.

This clone was counted between two and nine times. This sequence joins TRBV24-1 and TRBJ2-5; 10 positions match TRBD1. CDR3 length: 16 amino acids. Germline CDR1 reads KGHDR; CDR2 reads SFDVKD. Germline trimming cut 4 bases from V and 5 bases from J; bases unmatched to any gene: 9. CDR3 sequence: CATSDPPTGGLETQYF. The DNA for the CDR3 is TGTGCCACCAGTGACCCTCCGACAGGGGGCCTCGAGACCCAGTACTTC.

This clone was seen only once. This sequence joins TRBV20-1 and TRBJ2-3, with D perhaps matching TRBD1 (5 bases). The CDR3 totals 11 residues. Trimming pared 5 bases from V and 4 bases from J, leaving 7 bases between. Per the germline V gene, CDR1 is DFQATT and CDR2 is SNEGSKA (reference sequence). In DNA form, the CDR3 reads TGCAGTGCTCAGGGTGCAGATACGCAGTATTTT. This sequence encodes CSAQGADTQYF.

This chain links TRBV6-5 with TRBJ1-2, with TRBD1 matching over 7 bases. The CDR3 contains 13 residues. Germline V lookup: CDR1 MNHEY, CDR2 SVGAGI. V was pared by 6 bases and J by 6 bases, with 7 bases of the junction left unmatched. In DNA form, the CDR3 reads TGTGCCAGCAGATCCGACAGGGTAAATGGCTACACCTTC. Encoded protein: CASRSDRVNGYTF.

This clone was detected a few times. The chain has TRBV28 and TRBJ1-5, with D tentatively TRBD1 (6 bases). Germline CDR1 MDHEN, CDR2 SYDVKM. The V and J ends lost 4 bases and 6 bases respectively, with 7 bases between them. The CDR3 runs to 12 residues. For the CDR3, the DNA is TGTGCCAGCAGTTCAGGGGTTCAGCCCCAGCATTTT. It is translated as CASSSGVQPQHF.

V is TRBV19 and J is TRBJ1-1; no firm D call. CDR1 is LNHDA and CDR2 is SQIVND in the germline V gene (reference sequence). This CDR3 is 15 amino acids long. Trimming cost V 1 base and J 1 base, with 10 bases left between them. The CDR3 nucleotides read TGTGCCAGTAGTATAGGGCCCGGGGAGAACACTGAAGCTTTCTTT. It specifies CASSIGPGENTEAFF.

This clone was detected only a few times. The chain couples TRBV28 to TRBJ2-7, with D possibly being TRBD1 (6 bases). Germline values: CDR1 MDHEN, CDR2 SYDVKM. This CDR3 region has 14 residues. The V gene lost 7 bases and the J gene lost 4 bases, with 17 bases spanning the gap. The CDR3, as DNA: TGTGCCAGCACCAAAGGGGGTAGCCGGTACGAGCAGTACTTC. It is translated as CASTKGGSRYEQYF.

V usage is TRBV6-1 and J usage is TRBJ1-3, with TRBD1 matching 10 bases. The CDR3 runs to 19 residues. Germline V gives CDR1 MNHNS, CDR2 SASEGT. Trimming removed 4 bases from V and 0 bases from J; junction bases left unmatched: 12. CDR3 sequence (DNA): TGTGCCAGCAGTGTAAAGTTTGGGACAGGGGACCCCTCTGGAAACACCATATATTTT. This gives the protein CASSVKFGTGDPSGNTIYF.

Here the CDR3 DNA reads TGTGCCAGCAGCGTAGGGGGGGTGAACACTGAAGCTTTCTTT. Its translation: CASSVGGVNTEAFF. V gene TRBV7-9 combines with J gene TRBJ1-1; D is possibly TRBD1 (6 bases). V shed 5 bases and J shed 0 bases, with 10 bases lying between them. Per germline, CDR1 SEHNR and CDR2 FQNEAQ (reference sequence). The CDR3 has 14 residues.

This sequence joins TRBV25-1 and TRBJ1-2; D remains unclear. The V gene's germline CDR1 is MGHDK and CDR2 SYGVNS. Deletions cut 2 bases from V and 7 bases from J, with 5 bases between. CDR3 size: 11 residues. This CDR3 reads CASSEGGGYTF. The CDR3 DNA reads as TGTGCCAGCAGTGAAGGAGGTGGCTACACCTTC.

The V gene is TRBV3-1 (or the pseudogene TRBV3-2), the J gene TRBJ2-3, with D tentatively TRBD2 (5 bases). Germline-derived CDR1 and CDR2 are LGHDT and YNNKEL (reference sequence). Deletions cut 1 base from V and 0 bases from J, with 11 bases between. The CDR3 length is 16 residues. The CDR3 spells CASSQGLRASTDTQYF. CDR3 in DNA: TGTGCCAGCAGCCAAGGGCTGCGGGCTAGCACAGATACGCAGTATTTT.

This chain joins TRBV15 and TRBJ2-7; 8 nucleotides match TRBD2. V was clipped by 1 base and J by 9 bases; unmatched bases: 8. From germline, CDR1 is LNHNV and CDR2 YYDKDF (reference sequence). The CDR3 has 14 residues. In nucleotides, the CDR3 is TGTGCCACCAGCAGAGCACTAGCGGTCCTGGGGCAGTACTTC. It codes for CATSRALAVLGQYF. The whole variable domain, filled in from reference TRBV15 and TRBJ2-7, reads DAMVIQNPRYQVTQFGKPVTLSCSQTLNHNVMYWYQQKSSQAPKLLFHYYDKDFNNEADTPDNFQSRRPNTSFCFLDIRSPGLGDTAMYLCATSRALAVLGQYFGPGTRLTVT.

V gene TRBV7-3 combines with J gene TRBJ2-4, with D possibly being TRBD1 (6 bases). The V end lost 4 bases, the J end lost 5 bases, and 12 bases lay between the germline ends. The CDR3 sequence is 14 residues long. The germline V gene has CDR1 SGHTA and CDR2 FQGTGA. The CDR3 sequence is CASSSTGAENIQYF. The CDR3 DNA is TGTGCCAGCAGCTCGACAGGCGCGGAAAACATTCAGTACTTC.

In its sample, this clone was seen once. The rearrangement uses TRBV29-1 and TRBJ1-1, with unresolved D. The V end was cut by 6 bases, the J end by 3 bases, with 14 bases between. In germline, CDR1 is SQVTM, CDR2 ANQGSEA. The CDR3 loop spans 13 amino acids. CDR3 sequence: CSVVRRLDTEAFF. In nucleotides, the CDR3 is TGCAGCGTGGTCCGACGGCTAGACACTGAAGCTTTCTTT.

The chain joins TRBV5-4 to TRBJ2-3; 14 bases map to TRBD2. Trimming removed 4 bases from V and 0 bases from J; junction bases left unmatched: 10. Germline CDR1 SGHNT, CDR2 YYREEE (reference sequence). CDR3 length: 19 amino acids. The CDR3 sequence: CASSGTSGSGGSSTDTQYF. CDR3 DNA: TGTGCCAGCAGCGGGACTAGCGGGAGCGGGGGGAGTAGCACAGATACGCAGTATTTT. The whole variable domain, filled in from reference TRBV5-4 and TRBJ2-3, reads ETGVTQSPTHLIKTRGQQVTLRCSSQSGHNTVSWYQQALGQGPQFIFQYYREEENGRGNFPPRFSGLQFPNYSSELNVNALELDDSALYLCASSGTSGSGGSSTDTQYFGPGTRLTVL.

The chain has TRBV4-2 and TRBJ1-2, with 9 bases aligning to TRBD1. The CDR3 totals 15 residues. The V segment lost 1 base and the J segment 1 base; nucleotides outside the gene matches: 1. Germline V gene sequence: CDR1 LGHNA, CDR2 YNFKEQ. The CDR3 nucleotides read TGTGCCAGCAGCCAAGGGGGACAGGGTAACTATGGCTACACCTTC. Translating gives CASSQGGQGNYGYTF.

This sequence joins TRBV5-1 and TRBJ2-2, with TRBD1 as a possible D gene (6 bases). V was shortened by 4 bases and J by 0 bases, with 13 bases between the two germline ends. The CDR3 covers 16 residues. Germline V lookup: CDR1 SGHRS, CDR2 YFSETQ. Written as DNA, the CDR3 is TGCGCCAGCAGCCTACAAGGGACAACGAACACCGGGGAGCTGTTTTTT. This gives the protein CASSLQGTTNTGELFF.

The CDR3 nucleotides read TGTGCCAGCAGCCAAGGATTGAACAGGCCCTACGAGCAGTACTTC. This codes for CASSQGLNRPYEQYF. This chain uses TRBV3-1 (or the pseudogene TRBV3-2) with TRBJ2-7; the D gene is possibly TRBD1 (5 bases). The V and J ends lost 1 base and 2 bases respectively, with 12 bases between them. This CDR3 is 15 amino acids long. The germline gives CDR1 LGHDT, CDR2 YNNKEL (reference sequence).

The chain joins TRBV7-9 to TRBJ1-5; possibly TRBD1 for D (5 bases). The CDR3 runs to 15 residues. V was clipped by 5 bases and J by 6 bases, with 17 bases between them. Germline CDR1 is SEHNR and CDR2 is FQNEAQ (reference sequence). DNA of the CDR3: TGTGCCAGCAGCCAGGTGGCGGGGGAGAGTCAGCCCCAGCATTTT. Protein product: CASSQVAGESQPQHF.

This clone appeared once. V and J are TRBV11-2 and TRBJ2-1; 7 bases are shared with TRBD1. This CDR3 has 15 amino acids. Looked up from germline, CDR1 is SGHAT and CDR2 is FQNNGV. V shed 4 bases, J shed 2 bases, and the junction held 5 bases outside the gene matches. CDR3 amino acids: CASSSLGQAYNEQFF. DNA for the CDR3: TGTGCCAGCAGCTCTCTAGGACAGGCCTACAATGAGCAGTTCTTC.

The CDR3 loop is CASSLVRGNSPLHF. The DNA of the CDR3 is TGTGCCAGCAGCTTAGTCAGGGGTAATTCACCCCTCCACTTT. The V and J genes are TRBV11-1 and TRBJ1-6; the D gene is possibly TRBD1 (6 bases). Germline V gene sequence: CDR1 SGHAT, CDR2 FQDESV (reference sequence). With 1 base removed from V and 6 bases from J, the gap between germline ends came to 7 bases. This CDR3 comprises 14 residues.

The gene calls are TRBV5-6 and TRBJ1-1; no clear D. The CDR3 sequence is 14 residues long. V was trimmed by 4 bases and J by 1 base, leaving 11 bases between them. Germline values: CDR1 SGHDT, CDR2 YYEEEE. CDR3 amino acids: CASSIGRGNTEAFF. DNA for the CDR3: TGTGCCAGCAGCATAGGACGGGGGAACACTGAAGCTTTCTTT.

This clone has only a few counts. This chain connects TRBV2 to TRBJ2-7; 8 bases map to TRBD1. The V gene end was trimmed by 4 bases and the J gene end by 4 bases; junction bases not matched to a gene: 6. CDR3 length: 14 residues. CDR1 SNHLY and CDR2 FYNNEI come from the germline V gene. CDR3 loop: CASSVVQGAYEQYF. CDR3 bases: TGTGCCAGCAGTGTGGTCCAGGGGGCGTACGAGCAGTACTTC.